The 26 T cell receptor beta chains below all came from one sample that was sequenced in a study of blood T cell repertoires in COVID-19. Some clones are missing from TCRdb's copy, which holds only in-frame ones; the method was immunoSEQ multiplex PCR. The repertoire has some 83,000 clones, about nine tenths of them found once; the top ten carry about a sixth. The sequenced sample was peripheral blood. The receptors shown here come from a man aged 80 or over in a cohort sampled during active COVID-19.

The sample holds one count of this clone. The V and J genes are TRBV6-2 or TRBV6-3 and TRBJ2-5; 9 bases agree with TRBD1. This CDR3 contains 15 residues. CDR1 and CDR2 from the germline V gene are MNHEY and SVGEGT. Trimming at V came to 4 bases and at J to 2 bases, leaving 5 bases not matched to a gene. The CDR3 coding sequence is TGTGCCAGCAGTTGGGGACAGGGAGGACAAGAGACCCAGTACTTC. Encoded protein: CASSWGQGGQETQYF.

The chain employs TRBV27 and TRBJ2-4; 8 nucleotides line up with TRBD2. CDR3 size: 14 residues. Per germline, CDR1 MNHEY and CDR2 SMNVEV (reference sequence). The J segment lost 2 bases and the V segment lost 5 bases, leaving 2 bases of the junction unmatched. The CDR3 nucleotides read TGTGCCAGCAGTAGCGGGAGTACCAAAAACATTCAGTACTTC. Protein product: CASSSGSTKNIQYF.

The V and J genes are TRBV28 and TRBJ1-5; a possible D gene is TRBD1 (5 bases). Germline CDR1 reads MDHEN; CDR2 reads SYDVKM. The CDR3 has 11 amino acids. The CDR3 nucleotides read TGTGCAACCGGCAGGGATCAGCCCCAGCATTTT. This translates into CATGRDQPQHF. Together with reference TRBV28 and TRBJ1-5, the CDR3 gives the full variable domain: DVKVTQSSRYLVKRTGEKVFLECVQDMDHENMFWYRQDPGLGLRLIYFSYDVKMKEKGDIPEGYSVSREKKERFSLILESASTNQTSMYLCATGRDQPQHFGDGTRLSIL.

V usage is TRBV5-1 and J usage is TRBJ1-2, with 11 bases fitting TRBD1. The CDR3 length is 15 residues. The junction had 8 bases not matched to a gene; V was cut back by 3 bases and J by 7 bases. Germline V CDR1 and CDR2: SGHRS, YFSETQ. The CDR3, as DNA: TGCGCCAGCAGCTCGGGACAGGGGGTCTTACTTGGCTACACCTTC. This translates into CASSSGQGVLLGYTF.

The V call is TRBV3-1 (or the pseudogene TRBV3-2), the J call TRBJ1-1; D unclear. This CDR3 is 13 amino acids long. V lost 4 bases and J 3 bases, leaving 9 bases between the germline ends. Germline CDR1 reads LGHDT; CDR2 reads YNNKEL (reference sequence). In nucleotides, the CDR3 is TGTGCCAGCAGCCCCGGGGATTACACTGAAGCTTTCTTT. Translation gives CASSPGDYTEAFF.

The chain joins TRBV6-2 or TRBV6-3 to TRBJ2-3; 8 positions match TRBD2. The germline gives CDR1 MNHEY, CDR2 SVGEGT. Losses at the gene ends were 2 bases for V and 2 bases for J; bases not matched to a gene: 6. The CDR3 is made up of 16 amino acids. The CDR3: CASSYPAGENTDTQYF. For the CDR3, the DNA is TGTGCCAGCAGTTACCCAGCGGGGGAGAACACAGATACGCAGTATTTT.

This clone was seen a single time. The chain's CDR3 is CASSVPTRDTGELFF. DNA for the CDR3: TGTGCCAGCAGTGTCCCCACCAGGGACACCGGGGAGCTGTTTTTT. The chain is built from TRBV25-1 and TRBJ2-2, with a possible D match to TRBD1 (5 bases). This CDR3 has 15 residues. The germline V and J ends were trimmed by 4 bases and 3 bases, with 12 bases remaining between them. CDR1 is MGHDK, CDR2 SYGVNS, per germline.

This clone has a single count. The gene calls are TRBV5-1 and TRBJ1-3; D not certain. The germline V gene has CDR1 SGHRS and CDR2 YFSETQ. There are 16 residues in the CDR3. Trimming took off 2 bases at V and 0 bases at J, with 12 bases between the two ends. Here the CDR3 DNA reads TGCGCCAGCAGCTTTACCGGCGGAAGCTCTGGAAACACCATATATTTT. It is translated as CASSFTGGSSGNTIYF.

V and J are TRBV12-5 and TRBJ2-5; 7 nucleotides align to TRBD2. Germline V gene sequence: CDR1 LGHNT, CDR2 FRNRAP. V lost 3 bases to trimming and J lost 2 bases; unmatched junction nucleotides: 6. This CDR3 has 15 amino acids. CDR3 region: CASGFGPSGQETQYF. CDR3 bases: TGTGCTAGTGGTTTCGGTCCTAGCGGACAAGAGACCCAGTACTTC.

The gene calls are TRBV12-5 and TRBJ1-1, with a possible D match to TRBD1 (6 bases). The CDR3 covers 17 residues. V lost 2 bases and J lost 0, with 16 bases in between. Germline lookup yields CDR1 LGHNT and CDR2 FRNRAP. CDR3 bases: TGTGCTAGTGGTTTGACCCGGACAGAAACGATGAACACTGAAGCTTTCTTT. It specifies CASGLTRTETMNTEAFF.

The chain couples TRBV5-1 to TRBJ1-1; TRBD1 aligns across 7 bases. CDR1 SGHRS and CDR2 YFSETQ come from the germline V gene. CDR3 size: 13 residues. J was trimmed by 4 bases and V by 7 bases; bases with no gene match: 7. The CDR3 reads CASAQGQPTEAFF. CDR3 nucleotide sequence: TGCGCCAGCGCACAGGGGCAACCCACTGAAGCTTTCTTT.

The chain is built from TRBV5-1 and TRBJ2-6; maybe TRBD2 (5 bases). The CDR3 totals 17 residues. The germline V and J ends were trimmed by 7 bases and 0 bases, with 17 bases remaining between them. Germline CDR1 reads SGHRS; CDR2 reads YFSETQ. The CDR3 spells CASRERTIFSGANVLTF. In nucleotides, the CDR3 is TGCGCCAGCCGGGAACGGACCATATTCTCTGGGGCCAACGTCCTGACTTTC.

V gene TRBV2 combines with J gene TRBJ2-1, with a weak D call TRBD2 (5 bases). V was trimmed by 3 bases and J by 9 bases, leaving 15 bases between them. Per germline, CDR1 SNHLY and CDR2 FYNNEI. The CDR3 consists of 14 residues. The CDR3 loop is CASSDLAPPSEQFF. The CDR3 region has the DNA TGTGCCAGCAGTGATCTAGCCCCCCCCAGTGAGCAGTTCTTC.

The rearrangement uses TRBV7-2 and TRBJ1-2; possibly TRBD1 for D (6 bases). Germline CDR1 and CDR2: SGHTA and FQGNSA. Trimming stripped 5 bases from V and 6 bases from J, with 13 bases between. The CDR3 is 13 amino acids. CDR3 coding DNA: TGTGCCAGCAGCCAAGACAGGCCCCATGGCTACACCTTC. It specifies CASSQDRPHGYTF.

The chain recombines TRBV3-1 (or the pseudogene TRBV3-2) with TRBJ2-5; D may be TRBD2 (5 bases). Between the trimmed V and J ends, which lost 1 base and 2 bases, there was a span of 8 bases. This CDR3 region has 14 residues. The germline V gene encodes CDR1 LGHDT and CDR2 YNNKEL (reference sequence). The CDR3 spells CASSQAAEQETQYF. In nucleotides, the CDR3 is TGTGCCAGCAGCCAAGCAGCGGAACAAGAGACCCAGTACTTC.

The chain carries TRBV11-2 and TRBJ2-7, with 9 positions matching TRBD1. J was trimmed by 1 base and V by 0 bases; bases with no gene match: 4. This CDR3 contains 16 residues. CDR1 is SGHAT and CDR2 is FQNNGV in the germline V gene. The CDR3 DNA sequence: TGTGCCAGCAGCTTAGAGGGACAGGGTAAATCCTACGAGCAGTACTTC. This translates into CASSLEGQGKSYEQYF. The complete variable domain, with remaining parts taken from reference TRBV11-2 and TRBJ2-7, reads EAGVAQSPRYKIIEKRQSVAFWCNPISGHATLYWYQQILGQGPKLLIQFQNNGVVDDSQLPKDRFSAERLKGVDSTLKIQPAKLEDSAVYLCASSLEGQGKSYEQYFGPGTRLTVT.

V is TRBV18 and J is TRBJ2-1; the D gene is possibly TRBD1 (6 bases). This CDR3 contains 15 residues. From germline, CDR1 is KGHSH and CDR2 LQKENI. V shed 3 bases and J shed 0 bases, with 9 bases lying between them. The CDR3 region has the DNA TGTGCCAGCTCACCGACAGGCTACTCCTACAATGAGCAGTTCTTC. This encodes CASSPTGYSYNEQFF.

The chain recombines TRBV5-1 with TRBJ2-7; possibly TRBD1 for D (6 bases). Deletions cut 3 bases from V and 1 base from J, with 11 bases between. Per germline, CDR1 SGHRS and CDR2 YFSETQ. CDR3 length equals 14 residues. In nucleotides, the CDR3 is TGCGCCAGCAGCTATAGGACAGAATCCTACGAGCAGTACTTC. It yields the protein CASSYRTESYEQYF.

The chain recombines TRBV2 with TRBJ1-1; D unclear. Germline V gene sequence: CDR1 SNHLY, CDR2 FYNNEI. The CDR3 has 14 amino acids. V was shortened by 0 bases and J by 1 base, with 6 bases between the two germline ends. The CDR3 is CASSEALGNTEAFF. The CDR3 region has the DNA TGTGCCAGCAGTGAAGCGCTAGGGAACACTGAAGCTTTCTTT.

This clone is a singleton in its sample. The chain couples TRBV5-1 to TRBJ2-1; 11 bases are shared with TRBD2. This CDR3 contains 17 residues. V trimming: 4 bases; J trimming: 1 base; junction bases outside the gene matches: 7. Germline CDR1 SGHRS, CDR2 YFSETQ. In nucleotides, the CDR3 is TGCGCCAGCAGCCCGACTAGCGGGGTCCCTTCCTACAATGAGCAGTTCTTC. Translation: CASSPTSGVPSYNEQFF. Full variable domain (outside the CDR3, taken from reference TRBV5-1 and TRBJ2-1): KAGVTQTPRYLIKTRGQQVTLSCSPISGHRSVSWYQQTPGQGLQFLFEYFSETQRNKGNFPGRFSGRQFSNSRSEMNVSTLELGDSALYLCASSPTSGVPSYNEQFFGPGTRLTVL.

V gene TRBV18 combines with J gene TRBJ1-1; TRBD1 agrees at 7 bases. Germline V gene sequence: CDR1 KGHSH, CDR2 LQKENI. V lost 3 bases, J lost 3 bases, and 7 bases stayed unmatched. The CDR3 sequence is 15 residues long. CDR3 nucleotides: TGTGCCAGCTCACCGGTCCGGGACAGACACACTGAAGCTTTCTTT. Its translation is CASSPVRDRHTEAFF.

The chain uses TRBV2 and TRBJ1-3, with D tentatively TRBD1 (6 bases). Trimming removed 6 bases at V and 1 base at J, with 16 bases between. This CDR3 region has 16 residues. The germline gives CDR1 SNHLY, CDR2 FYNNEI. The CDR3 loop reads CASRGGQFPSGNTIYF. The DNA of the CDR3 is TGTGCCAGCAGGGGCGGACAGTTCCCTTCTGGAAACACCATATATTTT.

V is TRBV7-9 and J is TRBJ1-2, with 9 nucleotides matching TRBD1. The CDR3 is 15 residues long. J gave up 5 bases and V 5 bases, and 9 bases lay outside the gene matches. The germline V gene has CDR1 SEHNR and CDR2 FQNEAQ (reference sequence). CDR3 sequence reads: CASSGPGQGPYGYTF. CDR3 in DNA: TGTGCCAGCAGCGGGCCGGGACAGGGACCATATGGCTACACCTTC. Together with reference TRBV7-9 and TRBJ1-2, the CDR3 gives the full variable domain: DTGVSQNPRHKITKRGQNVTFRCDPISEHNRLYWYRQTLGQGPEFLTYFQNEAQLEKSRLLSDRFSAERPKGSFSTLEIQRTEQGDSAMYLCASSGPGQGPYGYTFGSGTRLTVV.

V gene TRBV7-8 combines with J gene TRBJ2-1; 10 bases are shared with TRBD2. J was trimmed by 1 base and V by 0 bases; bases with no gene match: 3. This CDR3 is built from 17 residues. Per the germline V gene, CDR1 is SGHVS and CDR2 is FQNEAQ. CDR3 loop: CASSLATSGLSYNEQFF. The CDR3 region has the DNA TGTGCCAGCAGCTTAGCGACTAGCGGGCTTTCCTACAATGAGCAGTTCTTC.

This clone has a single count. The V and J genes are TRBV3-1 (or the pseudogene TRBV3-2) and TRBJ1-2; maybe TRBD1 (6 bases). V shed 0 bases and J shed 7 bases, with 12 bases lying between them. The CDR3 has 14 amino acids. The germline gives CDR1 LGHDT, CDR2 YNNKEL (reference sequence). CDR3 DNA: TGTGCCAGCAGCCAAGAGGGCGCCAGGGGTGGCTACACCTTC. This translates into CASSQEGARGGYTF.

The V call is TRBV28, the J call TRBJ1-6; D is possibly TRBD1 (6 bases). CDR1 MDHEN and CDR2 SYDVKM come from the germline V gene. Trimming took 7 bases from V and 0 from J, leaving 19 bases between them. CDR3 length: 18 amino acids. CDR3 sequence: CASNMGGLTSSYNSPLHF. CDR3 coding DNA: TGTGCCAGCAACATGGGGGGGCTGACAAGCTCCTATAATTCACCCCTCCACTTT.